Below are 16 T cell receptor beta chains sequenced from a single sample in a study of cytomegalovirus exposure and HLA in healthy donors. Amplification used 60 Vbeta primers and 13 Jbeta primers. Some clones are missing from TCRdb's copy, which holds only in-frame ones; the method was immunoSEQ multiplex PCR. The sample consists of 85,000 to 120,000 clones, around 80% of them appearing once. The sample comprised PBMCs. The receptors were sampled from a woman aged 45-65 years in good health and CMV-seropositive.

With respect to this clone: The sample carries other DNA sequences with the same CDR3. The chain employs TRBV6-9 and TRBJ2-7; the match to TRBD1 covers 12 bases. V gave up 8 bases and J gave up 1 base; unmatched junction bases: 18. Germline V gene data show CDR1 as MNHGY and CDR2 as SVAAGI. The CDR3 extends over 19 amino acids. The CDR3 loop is CASPVRDRGREGGSYEQYF. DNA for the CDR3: TGTGCCAGCCCGGTACGGGACAGGGGGCGCGAAGGGGGATCCTACGAGCAGTACTTC.

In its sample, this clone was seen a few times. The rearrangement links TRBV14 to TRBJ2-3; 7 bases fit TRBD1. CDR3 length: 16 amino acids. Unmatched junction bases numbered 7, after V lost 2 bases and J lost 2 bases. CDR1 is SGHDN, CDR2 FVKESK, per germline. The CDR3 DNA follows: TGTGCCAGCAGCCAACTCGACAGGGCCTTCACAGATACGCAGTATTTT. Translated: CASSQLDRAFTDTQYF.

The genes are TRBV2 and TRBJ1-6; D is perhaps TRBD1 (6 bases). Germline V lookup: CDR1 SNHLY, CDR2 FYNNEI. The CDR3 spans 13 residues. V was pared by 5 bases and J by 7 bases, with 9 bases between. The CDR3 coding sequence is TGTGCCAGCAGTTTGGACAGCAATTCACCCCTCCACTTT. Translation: CASSLDSNSPLHF.

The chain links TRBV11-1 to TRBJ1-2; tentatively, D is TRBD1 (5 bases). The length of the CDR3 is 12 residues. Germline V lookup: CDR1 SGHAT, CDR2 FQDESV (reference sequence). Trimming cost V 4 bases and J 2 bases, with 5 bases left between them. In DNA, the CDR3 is TGTGCCAGCAGCTGGGGCAACTATGGCTACACCTTC. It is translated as CASSWGNYGYTF.

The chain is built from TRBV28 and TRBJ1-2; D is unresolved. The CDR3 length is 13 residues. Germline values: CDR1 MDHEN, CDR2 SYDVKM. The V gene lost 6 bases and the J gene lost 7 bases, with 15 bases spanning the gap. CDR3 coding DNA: TGTGCCAGCAGCCTCCAGGCGCCCGGTGGCTACACCTTC. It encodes CASSLQAPGGYTF.

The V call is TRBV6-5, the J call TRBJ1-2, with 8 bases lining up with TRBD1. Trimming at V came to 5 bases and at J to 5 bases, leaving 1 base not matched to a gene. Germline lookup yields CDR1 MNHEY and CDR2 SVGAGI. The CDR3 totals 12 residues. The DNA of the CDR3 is TGTGCCAGCAGTGGACAGGGATATGGCTACACCTTC. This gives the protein CASSGQGYGYTF.

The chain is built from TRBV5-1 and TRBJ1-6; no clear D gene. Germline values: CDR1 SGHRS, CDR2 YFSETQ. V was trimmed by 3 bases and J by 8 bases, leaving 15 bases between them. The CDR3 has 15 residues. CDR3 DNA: TGCGCCAGCAGCTCATACCGGAACAGCTATTCACCCCTCCACTTT. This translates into CASSSYRNSYSPLHF.

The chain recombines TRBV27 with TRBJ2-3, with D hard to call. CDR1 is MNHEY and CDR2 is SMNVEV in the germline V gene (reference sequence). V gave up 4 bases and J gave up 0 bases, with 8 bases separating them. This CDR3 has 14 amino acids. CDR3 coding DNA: TGTGCCAGCAGTTATGAGGTTAGCACAGATACGCAGTATTTT. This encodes CASSYEVSTDTQYF.

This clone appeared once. CDR3 amino acids: CASSLSQGGLTEQFF. Written as DNA, the CDR3 is TGTGCCAGCAGCTTGTCACAGGGGGGTTTGACTGAGCAGTTCTTC. The chain is built from TRBV5-4 and TRBJ2-1; 8 bases fit TRBD1. Per germline, CDR1 SGHNT and CDR2 YYREEE (reference sequence). The CDR3 runs 15 residues. V was clipped by 1 base and J by 9 bases; unmatched bases: 9.

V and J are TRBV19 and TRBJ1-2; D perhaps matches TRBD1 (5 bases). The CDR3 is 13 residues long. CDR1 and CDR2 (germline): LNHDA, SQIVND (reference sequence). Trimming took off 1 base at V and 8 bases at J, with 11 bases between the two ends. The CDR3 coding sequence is TGTGCCAGTAGTATAGGACAGCTTCGGGGCTACACCTTC. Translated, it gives CASSIGQLRGYTF.

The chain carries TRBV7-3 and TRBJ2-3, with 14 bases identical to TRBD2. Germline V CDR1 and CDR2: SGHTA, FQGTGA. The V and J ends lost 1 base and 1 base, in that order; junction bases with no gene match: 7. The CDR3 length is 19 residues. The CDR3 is CASSLMGGGLAGGTDTQYF. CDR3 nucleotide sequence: TGTGCCAGCAGCTTAATGGGCGGGGGACTAGCGGGGGGCACAGATACGCAGTATTTT.

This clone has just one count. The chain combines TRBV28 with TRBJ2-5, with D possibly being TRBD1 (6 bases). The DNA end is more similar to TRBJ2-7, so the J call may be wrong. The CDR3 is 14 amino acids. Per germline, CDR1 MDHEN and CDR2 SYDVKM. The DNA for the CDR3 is TGTGCCAGCACCCTCACCGGGACACCCTACGAGCAGTACTTC. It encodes CASTLTGTPYEQYF.

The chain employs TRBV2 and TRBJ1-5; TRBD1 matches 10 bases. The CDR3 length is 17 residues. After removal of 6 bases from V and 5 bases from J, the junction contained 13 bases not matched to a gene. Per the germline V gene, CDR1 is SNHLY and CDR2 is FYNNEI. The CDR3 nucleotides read TGTGCCAGCAGGGGACAGGGGACCCAGACGGGGGATCAGCCCCAGCATTTT. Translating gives CASRGQGTQTGDQPQHF.

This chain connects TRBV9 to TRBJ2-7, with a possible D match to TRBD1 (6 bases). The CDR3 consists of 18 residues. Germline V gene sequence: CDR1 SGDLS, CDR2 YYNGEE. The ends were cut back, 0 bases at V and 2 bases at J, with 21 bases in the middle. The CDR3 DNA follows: TGTGCCAGCAGCGTAGCTAGGGAATCCGGGACACTCACCTACGAGCAGTACTTC. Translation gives CASSVARESGTLTYEQYF.

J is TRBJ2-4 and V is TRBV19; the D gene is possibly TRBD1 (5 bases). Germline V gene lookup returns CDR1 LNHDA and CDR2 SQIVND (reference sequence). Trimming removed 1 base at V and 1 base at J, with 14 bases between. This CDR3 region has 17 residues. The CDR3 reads CASSIGGPLMAKNIQYF. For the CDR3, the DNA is TGTGCCAGTAGTATAGGGGGCCCATTGATGGCCAAAAACATTCAGTACTTC.

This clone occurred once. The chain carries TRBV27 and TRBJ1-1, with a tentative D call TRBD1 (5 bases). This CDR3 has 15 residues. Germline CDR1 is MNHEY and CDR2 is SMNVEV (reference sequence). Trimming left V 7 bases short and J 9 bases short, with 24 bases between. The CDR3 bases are TGTGCCAGCAACCTCGTGAGAGACAGAACAGAGAAAGCTTTCTTT. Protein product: CASNLVRDRTEKAFF.